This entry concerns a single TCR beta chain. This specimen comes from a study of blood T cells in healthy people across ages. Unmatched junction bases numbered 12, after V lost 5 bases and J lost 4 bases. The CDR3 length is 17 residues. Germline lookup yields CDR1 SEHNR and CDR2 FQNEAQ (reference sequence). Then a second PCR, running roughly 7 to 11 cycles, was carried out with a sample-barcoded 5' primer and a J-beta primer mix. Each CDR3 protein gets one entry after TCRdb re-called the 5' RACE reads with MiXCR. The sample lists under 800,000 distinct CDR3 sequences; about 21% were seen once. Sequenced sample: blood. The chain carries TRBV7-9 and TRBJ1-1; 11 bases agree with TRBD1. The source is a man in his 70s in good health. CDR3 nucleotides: TGTGCCAGCAGCCCTACTCCGGACAGGGGGCCGAGCACTGAAGCTTTCTTT. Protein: CASSPTPDRGPSTEAFF.